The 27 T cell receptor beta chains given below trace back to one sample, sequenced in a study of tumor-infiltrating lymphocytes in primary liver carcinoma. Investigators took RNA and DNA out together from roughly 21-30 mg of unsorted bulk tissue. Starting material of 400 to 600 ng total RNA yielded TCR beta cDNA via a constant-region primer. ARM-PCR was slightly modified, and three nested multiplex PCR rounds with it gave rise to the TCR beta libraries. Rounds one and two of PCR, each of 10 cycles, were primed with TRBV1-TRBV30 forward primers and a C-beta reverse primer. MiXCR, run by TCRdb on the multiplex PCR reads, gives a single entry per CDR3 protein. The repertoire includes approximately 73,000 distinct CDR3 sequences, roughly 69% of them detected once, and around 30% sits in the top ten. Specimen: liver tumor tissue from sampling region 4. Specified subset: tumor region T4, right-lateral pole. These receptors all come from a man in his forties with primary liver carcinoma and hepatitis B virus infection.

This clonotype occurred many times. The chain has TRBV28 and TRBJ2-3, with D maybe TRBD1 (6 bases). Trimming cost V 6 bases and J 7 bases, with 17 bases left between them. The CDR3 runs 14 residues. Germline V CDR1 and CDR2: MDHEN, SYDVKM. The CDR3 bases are TGTGCCAGCAGAGACGAGACAGGTCGCTATACGCAGTATTTT. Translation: CASRDETGRYTQYF. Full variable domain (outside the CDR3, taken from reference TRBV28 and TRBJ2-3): DVKVTQSSRYLVKRTGEKVFLECVQDMDHENMFWYRQDPGLGLRLIYFSYDVKMKEKGDIPEGYSVSREKKERFSLILESASTNQTSMYLCASRDETGRYTQYFGPGTRLTVL.

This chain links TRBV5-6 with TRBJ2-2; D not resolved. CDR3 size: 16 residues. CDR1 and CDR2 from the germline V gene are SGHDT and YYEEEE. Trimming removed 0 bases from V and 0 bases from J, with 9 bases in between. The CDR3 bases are TGTGCCAGCAGCTTGGCGGGTGGGTCGAACACCGGGGAGCTGTTTTTT. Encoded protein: CASSLAGGSNTGELFF.

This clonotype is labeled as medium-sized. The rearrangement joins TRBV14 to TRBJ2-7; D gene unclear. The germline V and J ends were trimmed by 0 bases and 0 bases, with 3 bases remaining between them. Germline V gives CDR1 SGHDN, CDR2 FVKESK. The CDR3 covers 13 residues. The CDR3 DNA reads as TGTGCCAGCAGCCAAGACAGCTCCTACGAGCAGTACTTC. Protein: CASSQDSSYEQYF.

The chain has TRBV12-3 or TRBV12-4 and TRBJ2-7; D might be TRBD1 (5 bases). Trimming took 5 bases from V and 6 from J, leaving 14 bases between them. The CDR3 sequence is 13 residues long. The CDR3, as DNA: TGTGCCAGCAGTCGACAAGGGGCTGCCGAGCAGTACGTC. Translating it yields CASSRQGAAEQYV.

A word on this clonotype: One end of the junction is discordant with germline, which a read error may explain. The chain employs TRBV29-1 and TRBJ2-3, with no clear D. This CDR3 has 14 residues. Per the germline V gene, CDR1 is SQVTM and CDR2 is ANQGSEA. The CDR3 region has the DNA TGCAGCGTTGAAGTCCCCTCTAAGGCAGATACGCGGTATTTT. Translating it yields CSVEVPSKADTRYF.

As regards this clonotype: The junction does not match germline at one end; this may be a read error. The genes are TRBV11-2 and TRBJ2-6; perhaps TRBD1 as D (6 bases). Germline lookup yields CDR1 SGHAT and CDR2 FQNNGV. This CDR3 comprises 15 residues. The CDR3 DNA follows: TGTGCCAGCAGCCCAGAAAGGTCAGGGGCCAAGGTCCTGACTTTC. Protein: CASSPERSGAKVLTF.

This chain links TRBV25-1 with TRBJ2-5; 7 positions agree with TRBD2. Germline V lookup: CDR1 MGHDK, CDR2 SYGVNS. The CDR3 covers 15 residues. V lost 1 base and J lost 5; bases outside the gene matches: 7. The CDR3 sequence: CASSEWGGRMETQYF. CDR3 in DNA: TGTGCCAGCAGTGAATGGGGGGGTCGGATGGAGACCCAGTACTTC. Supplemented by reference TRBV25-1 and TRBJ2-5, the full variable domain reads EADIYQTPRYLVIGTGKKITLECSQTMGHDKMYWYQQDPGMELHLIHYSYGVNSTEKGDLSSESTVSRIRTEHFPLTLESARPSHTSQYLCASSEWGGRMETQYFGPGTRLLVL.

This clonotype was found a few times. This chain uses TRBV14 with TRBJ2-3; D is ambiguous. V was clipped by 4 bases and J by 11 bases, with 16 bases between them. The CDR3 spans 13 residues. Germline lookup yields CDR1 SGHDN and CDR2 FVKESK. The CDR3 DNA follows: TGTGCCAGCAGCCTCAGAAGCTCAGACATGCAGTATTTT. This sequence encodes CASSLRSSDMQYF.

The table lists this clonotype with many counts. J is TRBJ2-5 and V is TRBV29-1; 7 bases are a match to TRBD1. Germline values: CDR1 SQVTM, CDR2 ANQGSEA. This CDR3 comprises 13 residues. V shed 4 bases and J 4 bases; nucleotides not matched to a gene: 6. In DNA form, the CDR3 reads TGCAGCGTTGGGACAGGTGGGGGAGAGACCCAGTACTTC. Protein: CSVGTGGGETQYF.

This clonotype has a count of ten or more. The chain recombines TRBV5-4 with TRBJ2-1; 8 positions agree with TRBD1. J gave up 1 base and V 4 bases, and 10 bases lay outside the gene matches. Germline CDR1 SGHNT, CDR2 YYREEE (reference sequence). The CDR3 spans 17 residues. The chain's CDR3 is CASSPSLGQESYNEQFF. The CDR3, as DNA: TGTGCCAGCAGCCCATCCCTGGGACAGGAGTCCTACAATGAGCAGTTCTTC.

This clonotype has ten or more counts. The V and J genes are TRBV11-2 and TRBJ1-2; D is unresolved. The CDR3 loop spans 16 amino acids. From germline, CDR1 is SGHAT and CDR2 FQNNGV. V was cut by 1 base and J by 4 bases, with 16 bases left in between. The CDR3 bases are TGTGCCAGCAGCTTAGGTGGTGCAGGTACCCTCTATGGCTACACCTTC. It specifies CASSLGGAGTLYGYTF.

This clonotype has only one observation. CDR3 sequence: CGGAGDLYEQFF. The CDR3 DNA reads TGCGGTGGGGCGGGAGACTTATATGAGCAGTTCTTC. The rearrangement links TRBV29-1 to TRBJ2-1, with 7 positions matching TRBD2. This CDR3 is 12 amino acids long. CDR1 is SQVTM, CDR2 ANQGSEA, per germline.

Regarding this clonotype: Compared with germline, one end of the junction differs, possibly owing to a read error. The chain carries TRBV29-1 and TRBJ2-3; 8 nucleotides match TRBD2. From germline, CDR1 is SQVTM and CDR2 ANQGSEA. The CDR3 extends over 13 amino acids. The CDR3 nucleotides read TGCAGAGTTGAAATGGGCGGGGGGAATACGCAGTATTTT. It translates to CRVEMGGGNTQYF.

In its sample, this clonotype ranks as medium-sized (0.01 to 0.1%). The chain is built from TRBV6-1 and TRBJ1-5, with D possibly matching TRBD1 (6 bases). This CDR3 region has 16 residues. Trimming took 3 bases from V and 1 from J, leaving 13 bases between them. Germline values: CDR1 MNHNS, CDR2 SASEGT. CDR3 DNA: TGTGCCAGCAGTGACAAGGGGGAGTTAAGCAATCAGCCCCAGCATTTT. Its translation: CASSDKGELSNQPQHF.

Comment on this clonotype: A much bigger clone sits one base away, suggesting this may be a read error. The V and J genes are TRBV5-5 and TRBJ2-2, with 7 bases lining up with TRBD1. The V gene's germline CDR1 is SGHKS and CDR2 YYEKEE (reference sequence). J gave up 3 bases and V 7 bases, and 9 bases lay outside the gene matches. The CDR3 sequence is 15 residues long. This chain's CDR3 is CASDPPGGDTGELFF. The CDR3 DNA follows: TGTGCCAGCGATCCCCCAGGGGGTGACACCGGGGAGCTGTTTTTT.

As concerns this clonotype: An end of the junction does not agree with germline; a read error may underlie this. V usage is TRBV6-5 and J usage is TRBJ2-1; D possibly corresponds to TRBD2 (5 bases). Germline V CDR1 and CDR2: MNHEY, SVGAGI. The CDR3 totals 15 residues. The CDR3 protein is CAGSYSSTSGSRKFF. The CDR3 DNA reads TGTGCCGGCAGTTACTCTAGTACTAGTGGGAGCCGGAAGTTCTTC.

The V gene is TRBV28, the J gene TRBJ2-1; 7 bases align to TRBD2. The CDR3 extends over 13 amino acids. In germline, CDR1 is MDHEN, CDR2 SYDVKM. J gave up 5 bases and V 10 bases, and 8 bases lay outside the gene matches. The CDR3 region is CAIERESHNEQFF. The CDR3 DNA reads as TGTGCCATTGAGCGGGAATCCCACAATGAGCAGTTCTTC.

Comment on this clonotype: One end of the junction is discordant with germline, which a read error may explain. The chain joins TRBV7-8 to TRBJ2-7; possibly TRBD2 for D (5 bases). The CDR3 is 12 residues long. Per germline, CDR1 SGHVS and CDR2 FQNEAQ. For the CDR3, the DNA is TGTGCCAGAAGCTTAGAGGGCAGCGCTTGGTACTTC. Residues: CARSLEGSAWYF. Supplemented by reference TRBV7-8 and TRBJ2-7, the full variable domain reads GAGVSQSPRYKVAKRGQDVALRCDPISGHVSLFWYQQALGQGPEFLTYFQNEAQLDKSGLPSDRFFAERPEGSVSTLKIQRTQQEDSAVYLCARSLEGSAWYFGPGTRLTVT.

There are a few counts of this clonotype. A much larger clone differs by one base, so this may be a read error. CDR3 amino acids: CTSSYNGGEDTEAFF. The CDR3 DNA reads as TGTACCAGCAGTTACAATGGGGGCGAGGACACTGAAGCTTTCTTT. The chain employs TRBV6-6 and TRBJ1-1, with TRBD1 as a possible D gene (6 bases). Germline V CDR1 and CDR2: MNHNY, SVGAGI (reference sequence). This CDR3 region has 15 residues.

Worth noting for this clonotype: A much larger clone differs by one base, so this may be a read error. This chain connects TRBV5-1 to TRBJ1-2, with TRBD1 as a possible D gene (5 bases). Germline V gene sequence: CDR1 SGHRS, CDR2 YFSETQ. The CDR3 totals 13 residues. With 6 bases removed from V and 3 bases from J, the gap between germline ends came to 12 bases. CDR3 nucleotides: TGCGCCAGCAACCAGACAGTGGACTATGGCTACACCTTC. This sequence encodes CASNQTVDYGYTF.

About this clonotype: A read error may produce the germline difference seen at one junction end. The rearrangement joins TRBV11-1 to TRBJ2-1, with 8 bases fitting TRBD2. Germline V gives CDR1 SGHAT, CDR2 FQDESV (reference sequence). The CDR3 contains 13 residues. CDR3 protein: CANTLGGVDEQFF. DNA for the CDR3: TGTGCCAACACTCTCGGGGGGGTGGATGAGCAGTTCTTT.

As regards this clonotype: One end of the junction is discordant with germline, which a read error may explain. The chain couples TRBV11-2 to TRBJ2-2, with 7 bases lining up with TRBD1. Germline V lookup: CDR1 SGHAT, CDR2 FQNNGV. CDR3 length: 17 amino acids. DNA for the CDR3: TGTGCCAGCACTTTATATCGCACAGCTAGAAGACACAGGGGAGCTGTTTTT. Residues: CASTLYRTARRHRGAVF.

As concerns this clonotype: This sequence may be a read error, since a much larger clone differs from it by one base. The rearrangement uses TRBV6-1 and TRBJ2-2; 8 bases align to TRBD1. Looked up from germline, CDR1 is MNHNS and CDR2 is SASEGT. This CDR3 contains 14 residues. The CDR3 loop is CASTEQGDTGELFF. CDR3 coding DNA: TGTGCCAGCACTGAACAGGGGGACACCGGGGAGCTGTTTTTT.

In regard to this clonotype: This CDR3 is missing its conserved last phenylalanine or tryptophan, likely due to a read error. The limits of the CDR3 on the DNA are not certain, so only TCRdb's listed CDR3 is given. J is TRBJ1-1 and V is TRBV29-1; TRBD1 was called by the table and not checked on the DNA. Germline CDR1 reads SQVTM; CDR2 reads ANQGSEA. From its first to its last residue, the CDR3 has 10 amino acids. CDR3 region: CSVTTGEALY.

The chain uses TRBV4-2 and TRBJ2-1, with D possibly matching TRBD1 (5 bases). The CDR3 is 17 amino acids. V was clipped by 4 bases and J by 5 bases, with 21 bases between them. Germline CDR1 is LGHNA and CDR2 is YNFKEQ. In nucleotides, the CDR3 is TGTGCCAGCAGCCCTCGTGTTGACAGCATAGGCCACAATGAGCAGTTCTTC. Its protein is CASSPRVDSIGHNEQFF.

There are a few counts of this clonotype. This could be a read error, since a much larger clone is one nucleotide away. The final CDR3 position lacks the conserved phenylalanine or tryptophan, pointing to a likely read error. CDR3 DNA: TGCGCCAGCAGCCAAAGAGCGGCAGATACGCAGTATCTT. It yields the protein CASSQRAADTQYL. The chain is built from TRBV4-1 and TRBJ2-3, with D possibly matching TRBD2 (5 bases). Per the germline V gene, CDR1 is MGHRA and CDR2 is YSYEKL. The V gene lost 2 bases and the J gene lost 4 bases, with 7 bases spanning the gap. This CDR3 is built from 13 residues.

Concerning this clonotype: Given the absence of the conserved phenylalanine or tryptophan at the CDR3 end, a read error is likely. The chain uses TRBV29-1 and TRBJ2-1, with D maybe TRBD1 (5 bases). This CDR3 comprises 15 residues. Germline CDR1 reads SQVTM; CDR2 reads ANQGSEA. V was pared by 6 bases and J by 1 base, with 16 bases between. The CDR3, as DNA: TGCAGCGTGGGGCCTCATTCCAGATCCTACAATGAGCAGTTCTTA. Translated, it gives CSVGPHSRSYNEQFL.